A single sample gave rise to the 28 T cell receptor beta chains below, sequenced in a study of CD8+ T cells in alopecia areata. Noted treatment: oral pan-JAK inhibitor, 5-10 mg twice daily. The authors extracted RNA and reverse transcribed it into cDNA as the sequencing template. The table came from immunoSEQ multiplex PCR; TCRdb's copy has only in-frame clones and leaves some out. The sample includes around 210,000 clones, 64% of them seen just once. The material sequenced was CD4+ T cells sorted from blood, taken at week 4, from a patient treated with tofacitinib. These receptors originate from a human donor with alopecia areata.

This chain uses TRBV30 with TRBJ1-1; tentative D call: TRBD1 (6 bases). Germline CDR1 GTSNPN, CDR2 SVGIG (reference sequence). CDR3 length equals 11 residues. Trimming removed 6 bases from V and 6 bases from J, with 11 bases in between. The CDR3 region has the DNA TGTGCCTGCACAGGGAAGGCTGAAGCTTTCTTT. It is translated as CACTGKAEAFF.

This chain joins TRBV30 and TRBJ2-7, with 9 bases identical to TRBD1. The V gene end was trimmed by 0 bases and the J gene end by 6 bases; junction bases not matched to a gene: 6. The CDR3 runs 14 residues. CDR1 and CDR2 (germline): GTSNPN, SVGIG (reference sequence). As DNA, the CDR3 is TGTGCCTGGAGTGTGGTACAGGGGGCGAGCGAGCAGTACTTC. Amino acid sequence: CAWSVVQGASEQYF.

The rearrangement joins TRBV11-1 to TRBJ1-1; D uncertain. From germline, CDR1 is SGHAT and CDR2 FQDESV (reference sequence). The CDR3 is 16 amino acids. The V and J ends lost 1 base and 4 bases respectively, with 16 bases between them. The CDR3 spells CASSLGSYLTRTEAFF. The CDR3 DNA reads TGTGCCAGCAGCTTAGGATCGTATCTGACCCGCACTGAAGCTTTCTTT.

The chain links TRBV30 to TRBJ2-7, with a weak D call TRBD1 (5 bases). Germline-derived CDR1 and CDR2 are GTSNPN and SVGIG (reference sequence). V lost 3 bases and J lost 7, with 19 bases in between. This CDR3 has 14 residues. The CDR3 here is CAWSALPRAWEQYF. The CDR3 nucleotides are TGTGCCTGGAGCGCCCTCCCCAGGGCTTGGGAGCAGTACTTC.

The J gene is TRBJ2-5, the V gene TRBV6-6, with D maybe TRBD2 (7 bases). The V and J ends lost 6 bases and 5 bases respectively, with 13 bases between them. The CDR3 consists of 13 residues. Germline loops: CDR1 MNHNY, CDR2 SVGAGI (reference sequence). Here the CDR3 reads CASSPQGGETQYF. CDR3 nucleotides: TGTGCCAGCAGCCCACAGGGAGGGGAGACCCAGTACTTC.

The chain carries TRBV5-6 and TRBJ1-3; no clear D gene. V lost 4 bases to trimming and J lost 3 bases, with 11 bases between them. CDR1 is SGHDT, CDR2 YYEEEE, per germline. This CDR3 contains 14 residues. The CDR3 coding sequence is TGTGCCAGCAGCGGCTACGACGGTGGAAACACCATATATTTT. Protein: CASSGYDGGNTIYF.

The chain combines TRBV6-5 with TRBJ1-2; TRBD1 agrees at 7 bases. CDR1 MNHEY and CDR2 SVGAGI come from the germline V gene. Germline trimming cut 4 bases from V and 3 bases from J; bases unmatched to any gene: 8. The length of the CDR3 is 15 residues. For the CDR3, the DNA is TGTGCCAGCAGTTCCCGACAGGGCTACGACTATGGCTACACCTTC. Translating it yields CASSSRQGYDYGYTF.

The chain has TRBV15 and TRBJ2-1, with 8 bases identical to TRBD2. The V and J ends lost 7 bases and 3 bases, in that order; junction bases with no gene match: 5. Germline V gives CDR1 LNHNV, CDR2 YYDKDF (reference sequence). CDR3 size: 14 residues. The CDR3 coding sequence is TGTGCCACCAAGTCTAGCGGGTACTACAATGAGCAGTTCTTC. This gives the protein CATKSSGYYNEQFF.

This clone is a singleton in its sample. V is TRBV7-9 and J is TRBJ2-1; D ambiguous. Germline-derived CDR1 and CDR2 are SEHNR and FQNEAQ (reference sequence). V shed 2 bases and J shed 11 bases, with 7 bases lying between them. The length of the CDR3 is 11 residues. The CDR3: CASSLLGQQFF. The CDR3 DNA reads TGTGCCAGCAGCTTATTAGGACAGCAGTTCTTC.

This clone was observed a handful of times. The genes are TRBV7-2 and TRBJ2-5; D possibly uses TRBD1 or TRBD2 (5 bases each). Germline V gives CDR1 SGHTA, CDR2 FQGNSA. Between the trimmed V and J ends, which lost 3 bases and 10 bases, there was a span of 12 bases. The CDR3 sequence is 12 residues long. The chain's CDR3 is CASSLGPVDQYF. CDR3 nucleotides: TGTGCCAGCAGCTTGGGACCCGTAGACCAGTACTTC. Full variable domain (outside the CDR3, taken from reference TRBV7-2 and TRBJ2-5): GAGVSQSPSNKVTEKGKDVELRCDPISGHTALYWYRQSLGQGLEFLIYFQGNSAPDKSGLPSDRFSAERTGGSVSTLTIQRTQQEDSAVYLCASSLGPVDQYFGPGTRLLVL.

J is TRBJ2-1 and V is TRBV5-1, with a possible D match to TRBD1 (5 bases). V was shortened by 2 bases and J by 6 bases, with 12 bases between the two germline ends. The germline gives CDR1 SGHRS, CDR2 YFSETQ. The length of the CDR3 is 14 residues. Here the CDR3 DNA reads TGCGCCAGCAGCTTAGGGGCAGTATCCAATGAGCAGTTCTTC. Translated, it gives CASSLGAVSNEQFF.

The gene calls are TRBV7-9 and TRBJ2-7; TRBD2 matches at 14 bases. The CDR3 runs 16 residues. CDR1 and CDR2 from the germline V gene are SEHNR and FQNEAQ (reference sequence). V trimming: 2 bases; J trimming: 5 bases; junction bases outside the gene matches: 5. The CDR3 DNA follows: TGTGCCAGCAGCTTAAACACGGGACTAGCGGGGGACGAGCAGTACTTC. Its translation: CASSLNTGLAGDEQYF.

The J gene is TRBJ2-7, the V gene TRBV15, with unresolved D. Germline loops: CDR1 LNHNV, CDR2 YYDKDF (reference sequence). This CDR3 region has 15 residues. V gave up 5 bases and J gave up 2 bases, with 16 bases separating them. CDR3 DNA: TGTGCCACCAGCCTCTATGGGGTACCGACCTACGAGCAGTACTTC. Its protein product is CATSLYGVPTYEQYF. Variable domain in full (rest from reference TRBV15 and TRBJ2-7): DAMVIQNPRYQVTQFGKPVTLSCSQTLNHNVMYWYQQKSSQAPKLLFHYYDKDFNNEADTPDNFQSRRPNTSFCFLDIRSPGLGDTAMYLCATSLYGVPTYEQYFGPGTRLTVT.

This chain joins TRBV25-1 and TRBJ2-7; 7 bases are shared with TRBD2. Trimming at V came to 8 bases and at J to 3 bases, leaving 7 bases not matched to a gene. CDR1 is MGHDK, CDR2 SYGVNS, per germline. The CDR3 length is 13 residues. The DNA of the CDR3 is TGTGCCAGCGGCGTAGCGGGCCGCTACGAGCAGTACTTC. Translated: CASGVAGRYEQYF.

The rearrangement links TRBV13 to TRBJ1-2; D is uncertain. The CDR3 has 12 residues. Germline V gene data show CDR1 as PRHDT and CDR2 as FYEKMQ (reference sequence). Trimming removed 6 bases at V and 13 bases at J, with 18 bases between. The CDR3 sequence is CASSGWSADLTF. For the CDR3, the DNA is TGTGCCAGCAGTGGGTGGTCGGCCGACCTCACCTTC.

Only one count was recorded for this clone. The gene calls are TRBV27 and TRBJ2-7, with TRBD2 matching 12 bases. The V gene's germline CDR1 is MNHEY and CDR2 SMNVEV (reference sequence). Losses at the gene ends were 4 bases for V and 4 bases for J; bases not matched to a gene: 2. The CDR3 contains 14 residues. CDR3 sequence reads: CASSSTSGGYEQYF. The CDR3 coding sequence is TGTGCCAGCAGTTCGACTAGCGGGGGTTACGAGCAGTACTTC.

A few counts support this clone. The rearrangement joins TRBV9 to TRBJ2-5, with a weak D call TRBD2 (5 bases). Looked up from germline, CDR1 is SGDLS and CDR2 is YYNGEE. The V end was cut by 0 bases, the J end by 5 bases, with 14 bases between. The CDR3 extends over 15 amino acids. In DNA, the CDR3 is TGTGCCAGCAGCGTAGGGAGGACGGTGGGGGAGACCCAGTACTTC. This translates into CASSVGRTVGETQYF.

The rearrangement uses TRBV29-1 and TRBJ1-1; D is perhaps TRBD1 (5 bases). Trimming removed 4 bases at V and 6 bases at J, with 15 bases between. The CDR3 is 13 residues long. The germline V gene has CDR1 SQVTM and CDR2 ANQGSEA. CDR3 bases: TGCAGCGTTGTTCCGGGGACTTTCGCTGAAGCTTTCTTT. It translates to CSVVPGTFAEAFF.

This chain joins TRBV5-5 and TRBJ2-7; possibly TRBD1 for D (6 bases). The CDR3 has 14 residues. Trimming pared 1 base from V and 2 bases from J, leaving 10 bases between. Germline V gene sequence: CDR1 SGHKS, CDR2 YYEKEE (reference sequence). CDR3 protein: CASSLQQGPYEQYF. Here the CDR3 DNA reads TGTGCCAGCAGCTTGCAACAGGGTCCCTACGAGCAGTACTTC.

The chain has TRBV10-3 and TRBJ2-7, with D uncertain. V lost 0 bases and J 6 bases, leaving 6 bases between the germline ends. There are 12 residues in the CDR3. The germline V gene has CDR1 ENHRY and CDR2 SYGVKD. Written as DNA, the CDR3 is TGTGCCATCAGTGAGTCGCCGTCCGAGCAGTACTTC. This encodes CAISESPSEQYF.

The chain uses TRBV19 and TRBJ2-2, with 13 bases fitting TRBD2. CDR1 and CDR2 (germline): LNHDA, SQIVND (reference sequence). The CDR3 covers 14 residues. J was trimmed by 7 bases and V by 5 bases; bases with no gene match: 1. CDR3 loop: CASSRTSGGGELFF. The CDR3 region has the DNA TGTGCCAGTAGTCGGACTAGCGGGGGCGGGGAGCTGTTTTTT.

This sequence joins TRBV4-1 and TRBJ2-1; 12 positions match TRBD2. CDR1 and CDR2 (germline): MGHRA, YSYEKL. The CDR3 runs to 16 residues. V trimming: 5 bases; J trimming: 3 bases; junction bases outside the gene matches: 5. The CDR3 spells CASSYRTSGVYNEQFF. For the CDR3, the DNA is TGCGCCAGCAGCTACCGGACTAGCGGGGTCTACAATGAGCAGTTCTTC.

A word on this clone: This sample also contains other DNA sequences that code for the same CDR3. The chain recombines TRBV29-1 with TRBJ1-5; tentatively, D is TRBD1 (6 bases). CDR3 length: 12 residues. In germline, CDR1 is SQVTM, CDR2 ANQGSEA. Trimming removed 6 bases at V and 7 bases at J, with 13 bases between. CDR3 loop: CSVRQVGQPQHF. The CDR3 coding sequence is TGCAGCGTACGACAGGTTGGGCAGCCCCAGCATTTT.

The chain joins TRBV5-1 to TRBJ1-1, with 7 bases matching TRBD1. There are 14 residues in the CDR3. Germline assignment: CDR1 SGHRS and CDR2 YFSETQ. After removal of 1 base from V and 1 base from J, the junction contained 1 base not matched to a gene. CDR3 nucleotide sequence: TGCGCCAGCAGCTTGCACAGGGGGAACACTGAAGCTTTCTTT. It codes for CASSLHRGNTEAFF.

V is TRBV10-3 and J is TRBJ2-7; D may be TRBD1 (8 bases). Between the trimmed V and J ends, which lost 3 bases and 4 bases, there was a span of 10 bases. The germline CDR1 and CDR2 sequences are ENHRY and SYGVKD. CDR3 length: 13 amino acids. This chain's CDR3 is CAISEQGGYEQYF. In nucleotides, the CDR3 is TGTGCCATCAGTGAACAGGGGGGGTACGAGCAGTACTTC.

Turning to this clone: Other nucleotide sequences from this sample produce the same CDR3. The chain carries TRBV30 and TRBJ1-1; D call uncertain. Germline CDR1 and CDR2: GTSNPN and SVGIG (reference sequence). V was pared by 1 base and J by 11 bases, with 11 bases between. CDR3 length: 11 residues. The CDR3 DNA reads TGTGCCTGGAGTGGGCTCGGTCTGGCTTTCTTT. As protein: CAWSGLGLAFF.

The J gene is TRBJ2-7, the V gene TRBV4-3; D is perhaps TRBD1 (6 bases). The CDR3 length is 15 residues. Trimming cost V 4 bases and J 1 base, with 14 bases left between them. Germline V gene data show CDR1 as LGHNA and CDR2 as YSLEER. CDR3 bases: TGCGCCAGCAGCCGGACCCGACAGGCGTCCTACGAGCAGTACTTC. The encoded protein is CASSRTRQASYEQYF.

The table lists this clone with a count of one. V usage is TRBV29-1 and J usage is TRBJ2-5; D uncertain. The germline CDR1 and CDR2 sequences are SQVTM and ANQGSEA. The CDR3 length is 10 residues. Trimming took 6 bases from V and 2 from J, leaving 4 bases between them. The DNA of the CDR3 is TGCAGCGTAAGACAAGAGACCCAGTACTTC. This encodes CSVRQETQYF.